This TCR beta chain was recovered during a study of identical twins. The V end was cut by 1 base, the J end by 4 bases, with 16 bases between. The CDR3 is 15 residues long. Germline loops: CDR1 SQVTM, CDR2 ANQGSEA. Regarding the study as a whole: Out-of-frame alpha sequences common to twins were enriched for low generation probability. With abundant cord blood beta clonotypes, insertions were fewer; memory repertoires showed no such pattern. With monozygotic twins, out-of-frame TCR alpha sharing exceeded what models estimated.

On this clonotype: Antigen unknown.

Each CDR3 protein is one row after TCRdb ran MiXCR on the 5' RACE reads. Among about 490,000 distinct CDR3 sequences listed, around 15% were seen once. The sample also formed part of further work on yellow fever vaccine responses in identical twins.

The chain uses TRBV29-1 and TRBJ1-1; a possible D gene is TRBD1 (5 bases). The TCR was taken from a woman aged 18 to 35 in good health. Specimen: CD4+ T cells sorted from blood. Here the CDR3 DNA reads TGCAGCGTTGAAGCGAGTCAGGGTTCTGGCACTGAAGCTTTCTTT. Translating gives CSVEASQGSGTEAFF. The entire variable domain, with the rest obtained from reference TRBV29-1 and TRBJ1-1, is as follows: SAVISQKPSRDICQRGTSLTIQCQVDSQVTMMFWYRQQPGQSLTLIATANQGSEATYESGFVIDKFPISRPNLTFSTLTVSNMSPEDSSIYLCSVEASQGSGTEAFFGQGTRLTVV.